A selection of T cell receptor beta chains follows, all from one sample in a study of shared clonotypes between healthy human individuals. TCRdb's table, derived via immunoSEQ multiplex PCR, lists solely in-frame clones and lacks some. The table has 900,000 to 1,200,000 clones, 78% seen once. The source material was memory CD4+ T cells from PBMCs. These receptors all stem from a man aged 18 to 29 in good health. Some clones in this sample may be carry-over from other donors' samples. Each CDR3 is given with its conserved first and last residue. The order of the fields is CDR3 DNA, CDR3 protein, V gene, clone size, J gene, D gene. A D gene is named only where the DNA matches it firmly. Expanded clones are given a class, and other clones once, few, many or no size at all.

CDR3 DNA: TGTGCCAGCAGTTTTGTGGGGGGGCAAGATAATGAAAAACTGTTTTTT
CDR3 protein: CASSFVGGQDNEKLFF
V gene: TRBV27
clone size: -
J gene: TRBJ1-4
D gene: -

CDR3 DNA: TGTGCCATCAGTGACCGGACAGGGGGCGGCGAGCAGTACTTC
CDR3 protein: CAISDRTGGGEQYF
V gene: TRBV10-3
clone size: -
J gene: TRBJ2-7
D gene: TRBD1

CDR3 DNA: TGTGCCTGGACCGAGGGGGGCGGGAACGCGTATTTT
CDR3 protein: CAWTEGGGNAYF
V gene: TRBV30
clone size: -
J gene: TRBJ2-3
D gene: -

CDR3 DNA: TGTGCCAGCAGTTCTGACGGCTACGAGCAGTACTTC
CDR3 protein: CASSSDGYEQYF
V gene: TRBV6-5
clone size: -
J gene: TRBJ2-7
D gene: -

CDR3 DNA: TGTGCCAGCAGTCCCCCCGGCTTAGGGGCTTTCTTT
CDR3 protein: CASSPPGLGAFF
V gene: TRBV28
clone size: -
J gene: TRBJ1-1
D gene: -

CDR3 DNA: TGTGCCAGTAAGGGGTCTGGAAACACCATATATTTT
CDR3 protein: CASKGSGNTIYF
V gene: TRBV19
clone size: -
J gene: TRBJ1-3
D gene: -

CDR3 DNA: TGTGCCAGCAGCTCACTGCAACCAGGAGGGGAAAAACTGTTTTTT
CDR3 protein: CASSSLQPGGEKLFF
V gene: TRBV5-6
clone size: -
J gene: TRBJ1-4
D gene: -

CDR3 DNA: TGTGCCAGCAGCCCCCTTCCGGACAGACTCCAAGAGACCCAGTACTTC
CDR3 protein: CASSPLPDRLQETQYF
V gene: TRBV9
clone size: -
J gene: TRBJ2-5
D gene: -

CDR3 DNA: TGTGCCAGCAGCGTAGGGCCTAGTTCTGGCCATGAGCAGTTCTTC
CDR3 protein: CASSVGPSSGHEQFF
V gene: TRBV9
clone size: -
J gene: TRBJ2-1
D gene: -

CDR3 DNA: TGTGCCAGCAGCCCGGAGGGTAATGGCTACACCTTC
CDR3 protein: CASSPEGNGYTF
V gene: TRBV6-6
clone size: -
J gene: TRBJ1-2
D gene: -

CDR3 DNA: TGCGCCAGCAGCCAACTACCGGGACAGGGCAATCAGCCCCAGCATTTT
CDR3 protein: CASSQLPGQGNQPQHF
V gene: TRBV4-1
clone size: -
J gene: TRBJ1-5
D gene: TRBD1

CDR3 DNA: TGTGCCAGCAGCTTATTTGACAGGGGGCAACACGAGCAGTACTTC
CDR3 protein: CASSLFDRGQHEQYF
V gene: TRBV7-9
clone size: few
J gene: TRBJ2-7
D gene: TRBD1

CDR3 DNA: TGCAGTGCTAGGCCCGGGATGGAGCAGTACTTC
CDR3 protein: CSARPGMEQYF
V gene: TRBV20-1
clone size: -
J gene: TRBJ2-7
D gene: -

CDR3 DNA: TGTGCCAGCAGCTTTACAGGGGGAGTGAACACTGAAGCTTTCTTT
CDR3 protein: CASSFTGGVNTEAFF
V gene: TRBV11-2
clone size: -
J gene: TRBJ1-1
D gene: TRBD1

CDR3 DNA: TGCGCCAGCAGCCAATTTATAGCCAAAAACATTCAGTACTTC
CDR3 protein: CASSQFIAKNIQYF
V gene: TRBV4-1
clone size: -
J gene: TRBJ2-4
D gene: -

CDR3 DNA: TGCGCCAGCAGCTTGGTCGGGAGGGCCAGGGATGAGCAGTTCTTC
CDR3 protein: CASSLVGRARDEQFF
V gene: TRBV5-1
clone size: -
J gene: TRBJ2-1
D gene: TRBD2

CDR3 DNA: TGTGCCAGCCATATAGGGGGAGTTGGTACGCAGTATTTT
CDR3 protein: CASHIGGVGTQYF
V gene: TRBV5-6
clone size: -
J gene: TRBJ2-3
D gene: -

CDR3 DNA: TGCAGCGTGGGACCCGGGAGCCCCGGTACGCAGTATTTT
CDR3 protein: CSVGPGSPGTQYF
V gene: TRBV29-1
clone size: few
J gene: TRBJ2-3
D gene: -

CDR3 DNA: TGCAGCATCGAGGGGACTAGCGGGAGTGGGAATGAGCAGTTCTTC
CDR3 protein: CSIEGTSGSGNEQFF
V gene: TRBV29-1
clone size: -
J gene: TRBJ2-1
D gene: TRBD2

CDR3 DNA: TGTGCCAGTAGTAACGCCGGGACTAGCCGCAATGAGCAGTTCTTC
CDR3 protein: CASSNAGTSRNEQFF
V gene: TRBV19
clone size: -
J gene: TRBJ2-1
D gene: TRBD2

CDR3 DNA: TGTGCCAGCAGCCCGCCCCTGGGAGGTTCGGGAGCTTTCTTT
CDR3 protein: CASSPPLGGSGAFF
V gene: TRBV7-9
clone size: -
J gene: TRBJ1-1
D gene: -

CDR3 DNA: TGCGCCAGCAGCCATGACGGATCGGCTAACTATGGCTACACCTTC
CDR3 protein: CASSHDGSANYGYTF
V gene: TRBV4-1
clone size: -
J gene: TRBJ1-2
D gene: -

CDR3 DNA: TGCGCCAGCAGCCAGCGGGGGCAGCCCTTGGACTACGAGCAGTACTTC
CDR3 protein: CASSQRGQPLDYEQYF
V gene: TRBV4-3
clone size: -
J gene: TRBJ2-7
D gene: -

CDR3 DNA: TGTGCCAGCAGCAAGAGCTACAGGGAGGAGGGCAATGAGCAGTTCTTC
CDR3 protein: CASSKSYREEGNEQFF
V gene: TRBV9
clone size: -
J gene: TRBJ2-1
D gene: -

CDR3 DNA: TGCAGCGTTGAAGGGGGACAGGGGAAGGGAGATACGCAGTATTTT
CDR3 protein: CSVEGGQGKGDTQYF
V gene: TRBV29-1
clone size: -
J gene: TRBJ2-3
D gene: TRBD1

CDR3 DNA: TGTGCCAGCAGCCGACCTGGTTCAGAGACCCAGTACTTC
CDR3 protein: CASSRPGSETQYF
V gene: TRBV6-5
clone size: -
J gene: TRBJ2-5
D gene: -

CDR3 DNA: TGCGCCAGCAGCCCGCTGGACTCTGGGGCCAACGTCCTGACTTTC
CDR3 protein: CASSPLDSGANVLTF
V gene: TRBV5-1
clone size: -
J gene: TRBJ2-6
D gene: -

CDR3 DNA: TGCGCCAGCACCCCCGGCGGGGGGCGATACAATGAGCAGTTCTTC
CDR3 protein: CASTPGGGRYNEQFF
V gene: TRBV5-1
clone size: -
J gene: TRBJ2-1
D gene: TRBD2

CDR3 DNA: TGTGCCAGCAGCGTGGGGGAGGGAGGCGGGCAGTACTTC
CDR3 protein: CASSVGEGGGQYF
V gene: TRBV7-9
clone size: -
J gene: TRBJ2-7
D gene: TRBD2

CDR3 DNA: TGTGCCAGCAGCACCCATCGGGGAGCCAAAAACATTCAGTACTTC
CDR3 protein: CASSTHRGAKNIQYF
V gene: TRBV6-6
clone size: -
J gene: TRBJ2-4
D gene: -

CDR3 DNA: TGTGCCAGCAGCTTTGAGTGGTCAGACAGAAGGGCTTTCTTT
CDR3 protein: CASSFEWSDRRAFF
V gene: TRBV7-6
clone size: -
J gene: TRBJ1-1
D gene: -

CDR3 DNA: TGTGCCAGCAGTTACCAGAAGGGACAGTCCTACGAGCAGTACTTC
CDR3 protein: CASSYQKGQSYEQYF
V gene: TRBV6-6
clone size: -
J gene: TRBJ2-7
D gene: TRBD1

CDR3 DNA: TGTGCCAGCAGCCCGAGTTCTAGCGTGAACTCTAATGAGCAGTTCTTC
CDR3 protein: CASSPSSSVNSNEQFF
V gene: TRBV9
clone size: -
J gene: TRBJ2-1
D gene: -

CDR3 DNA: TGCGCCAGCATTTCCCACCGGCGGGGCATAAGGTATGGCTACACCTTC
CDR3 protein: CASISHRRGIRYGYTF
V gene: TRBV10-1
clone size: -
J gene: TRBJ1-2
D gene: -